This section outlines one T cell receptor (beta chain) sequence together with its context. What it binds is unknown. Each donor was healthy, and each was a bone marrow donor. Trimming at V came to 0 bases and at J to 4 bases, leaving 0 bases not matched to a gene. Per the germline V gene, CDR1 is SGDLS and CDR2 is YYNGEE. The CDR3 is 15 amino acids. The sample is drawn from a study of cytomegalovirus exposure and HLA in healthy donors. Findings of the study overall: Across donors, sequencing depth was assumed by presence/absence analyses to be roughly uniform. In a later analysis, HLA-associated TCR beta chains were more clonally expanded than equally common others. With further analysis later on, most CMV-associated TCR beta chains appeared HLA-restricted.

It was with 60 Vbeta and 13 Jbeta primers that the PCR ran. Some clones are missing from TCRdb's copy, which holds only in-frame ones; the method was immunoSEQ multiplex PCR. Of roughly 110,000 clones in the sample, approximately 80% are singletons; the top ten hold 4.2%. The source of this sequence is a male donor in good health and CMV-seronegative. This sequence joins TRBV9 and TRBJ2-1; 11 bases are shared with TRBD2. Sequencing input: PBMCs. The CDR3 DNA reads as TGTGCCAGCAGCGTAGTAGCGGGAGGGTACAATGAGCAGTTCTTC. This codes for CASSVVAGGYNEQFF.